These 10 T cell receptor beta chains originate from one sample sequenced in a study of CD8 T cells in ankylosing spondylitis. Each CDR3 protein gets one entry after TCRdb re-called the 5' RACE reads with MiXCR. Here the sample spans 200,000 to 250,000 distinct CDR3 sequences, about 10% being singletons. Sequencing was carried out using blood, either unsorted or a sorted T cell fraction (not recorded which). The origin of the receptors is a male donor with ankylosing spondylitis or in good health (not recorded which).

Ten or more counts support this clonotype. V gene TRBV11-2 combines with J gene TRBJ2-1, with TRBD1 identical over 8 bases. This CDR3 has 15 residues. Germline trimming cut 2 bases from V and 6 bases from J; bases unmatched to any gene: 6. Germline V CDR1 and CDR2: SGHAT, FQNNGV. The DNA of the CDR3 is TGTGCCAGCAGCTTATTGGCGGACAGGGTCAATGAGCAGTTCTTC. It encodes CASSLLADRVNEQFF. Using reference TRBV11-2 and TRBJ2-1 for the parts outside the CDR3, the full variable domain is EAGVAQSPRYKIIEKRQSVAFWCNPISGHATLYWYQQILGQGPKLLIQFQNNGVVDDSQLPKDRFSAERLKGVDSTLKIQPAKLEDSAVYLCASSLLADRVNEQFFGPGTRLTVL.

The rearrangement joins TRBV11-2 to TRBJ1-2, with 7 positions matching TRBD1. CDR3 length equals 14 residues. The germline V gene has CDR1 SGHAT and CDR2 FQNNGV. Trimming took 1 base from V and 5 from J; bases not matched to a gene: 4. The CDR3 loop reads CASSLADRQYGYTF. The CDR3 coding sequence is TGTGCCAGCAGCTTAGCGGACAGGCAGTATGGCTACACCTTC.

The chain is built from TRBV12-3 or TRBV12-4 and TRBJ2-5; D is uncertain. V dropped 3 bases and J dropped 1 base, with 6 bases sitting between them. This CDR3 region has 13 residues. The CDR3 nucleotides read TGTGCCAGCAGTTTTGCAGCCCAAGAGACCCAGTACTTC. Its protein is CASSFAAQETQYF.

This clonotype was observed many times. The chain links TRBV5-1 to TRBJ2-1; 10 positions match TRBD2. The CDR3 is 16 residues long. Losses at the gene ends were 4 bases for V and 10 bases for J; bases not matched to a gene: 14. Germline CDR1 is SGHRS and CDR2 is YFSETQ. For the CDR3, the DNA is TGCGCCAGCAGCCCCATCCTAGCGGGAGTAATCACCGAGCAGTTCTTC. Translation: CASSPILAGVITEQFF.

This clonotype was counted ten times or more. The chain employs TRBV28 and TRBJ2-1; D not certain. CDR1 and CDR2 (germline): MDHEN, SYDVKM. The CDR3 is made up of 14 amino acids. The V gene lost 2 bases and the J gene lost 3 bases, with 8 bases spanning the gap. The CDR3 sequence: CASSLGSHYNEQFF. In DNA, the CDR3 is TGTGCCAGCAGTTTAGGTTCACACTACAATGAGCAGTTCTTC. The full variable domain, rest sourced from reference TRBV28 and TRBJ2-1, is DVKVTQSSRYLVKRTGEKVFLECVQDMDHENMFWYRQDPGLGLRLIYFSYDVKMKEKGDIPEGYSVSREKKERFSLILESASTNQTSMYLCASSLGSHYNEQFFGPGTRLTVL.

This clonotype was counted ten times or more. The chain recombines TRBV20-1 with TRBJ2-1, with 11 bases lining up with TRBD2. The J segment lost 7 bases and the V segment lost 6 bases, leaving 8 bases of the junction unmatched. Germline assignment: CDR1 DFQATT and CDR2 SNEGSKA (reference sequence). This CDR3 is built from 14 residues. The CDR3 DNA is TGCAGTGCCCCGACTAGCGGGAAGGGGAATGAGCAGTTCTTC. It codes for CSAPTSGKGNEQFF.

This clonotype was counted a few times. The V gene is TRBV28, the J gene TRBJ2-7; D is perhaps TRBD1 or TRBD2 (5 bases each). Deletions cut 6 bases from V and 4 bases from J, with 13 bases between. The CDR3 totals 13 residues. Germline V gene sequence: CDR1 MDHEN, CDR2 SYDVKM. In DNA, the CDR3 is TGTGCCAGCAGGGAGAGGGACGGATACGAGCAGTACTTC. Translating it yields CASRERDGYEQYF.

This chain links TRBV5-4 with TRBJ1-3; D unresolved. Per the germline V gene, CDR1 is SGHNT and CDR2 is YYREEE (reference sequence). With 4 bases removed from V and 0 bases from J, the gap between germline ends came to 17 bases. The CDR3 spans 17 residues. In DNA form, the CDR3 reads TGTGCCAGCAGCCCAACCTCGGGCACCAGCTCTGGAAACACCATATATTTT. Encoded protein: CASSPTSGTSSGNTIYF.

This clonotype has a count of ten or more. The chain carries TRBV11-1 and TRBJ2-2; 7 positions match TRBD2. The CDR3 loop spans 15 amino acids. Trimming cost V 1 base and J 4 bases; bases outside gene matches: 3. Germline V gene data show CDR1 as SGHAT and CDR2 as FQDESV (reference sequence). CDR3 sequence reads: CASSLGAGSTGELFF. The CDR3 DNA is TGTGCCAGCAGCTTAGGAGCGGGGAGCACCGGGGAGCTGTTTTTT.

This clonotype was detected many times. The chain couples TRBV5-1 to TRBJ1-2; D remains ambiguous. The V and J ends lost 4 bases and 2 bases respectively, with 6 bases between them. This CDR3 is 12 amino acids long. Germline assignment: CDR1 SGHRS and CDR2 YFSETQ. The CDR3 region is CASSRENYGYTF. The CDR3 nucleotides are TGCGCCAGCAGCCGTGAAAACTATGGCTACACCTTC.